What follows are 2 T cell receptor beta chains derived from one specimen sequenced in a study of T-cell memory formation after mild COVID-19. TCRdb independently ran MiXCR on the 5' RACE reads; one entry per CDR3 protein. This sample has about 470,000 distinct CDR3 sequences; 15% to 20% occur once, and the top ten carry 9% to 15%. Sequenced input: PBMCs or a T cell subset sorted from them (not recorded which). The receptors were sampled from an adult woman who had mild COVID-19 (a few samples of this study predate the infection). Cell type and time point are not known.

This clonotype has only a few counts. This rearrangement joins TRBV2 to TRBJ2-1; 7 nucleotides align to TRBD1. The CDR3 is 16 residues long. The ends lost 3 bases at V and 1 base at J; junction bases unmatched: 6. CDR1 is SNHLY, CDR2 FYNNEI, per germline. The CDR3 DNA is TGTGCCAGCAGTGAGTCCAGGGGGTATTCCTACAATGAGCAGTTCTTC. Translation: CASSESRGYSYNEQFF.

The rearrangement uses TRBV6-5 and TRBJ2-5; 7 bases match TRBD1. Germline V CDR1 and CDR2: MNHEY, SVGAGI. This CDR3 is 15 amino acids long. The V segment lost 4 bases and the J segment 5 bases; nucleotides outside the gene matches: 10. In DNA form, the CDR3 reads TGTGCCAGCAGTTTGGAGCAGGGGGATTGGGAGACCCAGTACTTC. Protein product: CASSLEQGDWETQYF.